Presented here are 2 T cell receptor beta chains from one specimen sequenced in a study of response to subunit inactivated influenza vaccine. TCRdb itself ran the RT-PCR reads through MiXCR, one entry per CDR3 protein. The sample has 200,000 to 300,000 distinct CDR3 sequences, 10% to 15% seen once. The sample here was non-naive T cells sorted from PBMCs, taken less than 15 days before vaccination. The source of these receptors is a man in his fifties or sixties who received an inactivated influenza vaccine.

CDR3 in DNA: TGTGCCAGCAGCTTAGGGGGTCTGTTGCAGTACTTC. This sequence encodes CASSLGGLLQYF. This sequence joins TRBV7-9 and TRBJ2-7; D is uncertain. Germline CDR1 and CDR2: SEHNR and FQNEAQ (reference sequence). The length of the CDR3 is 12 residues. With 1 base removed from V and 9 bases from J, the gap between germline ends came to 10 bases.

The chain uses TRBV5-5 and TRBJ1-6; no definite D call. Trimming took 0 bases from V and 10 from J, leaving 14 bases between them. Germline V gene lookup returns CDR1 SGHKS and CDR2 YYEKEE (reference sequence). The CDR3 contains 15 residues. CDR3 coding DNA: TGTGCCAGCAGCTTGGGGGCTCCCTGGAGCTCACCCCTCCACTTT. Encoded protein: CASSLGAPWSSPLHF.